This TCR beta chain was found in a study of regulatory T cells in long-lasting Graves disease. Construction of TCR beta libraries relied on iRepertoire HTBI primers and on Arm-PCR targeting CDR3 regions. TCRdb re-called the multiplex PCR reads through MiXCR, storing one row per CDR3 protein. Of a few hundred thousand distinct CDR3 sequences detected, about 16% appear once; the ten largest clones hold 20% to 25%. The CDR3 runs 15 residues. Looked up from germline, CDR1 is MDHEN and CDR2 is SYDVKM. Trimming took 8 bases from V and 0 from J; bases not matched to a gene: 7. A few counts support this clonotype. The antigen remains unidentified. Study-wide findings and caveats: Among samples with persistent disease, TRBV28, TRBJ1-2 and TRBJ2-5 were favored. New patients shared fewer public clonotypes (roughly 910) than persistent patients did (2,741).

Time point denoted: newly diagnosed GD, antithyroid drugs for less than 3 months. PBMC RNA served as the TCR library source. The same sample was also used in a study of T cells in Graves' hyperthyroidism and ophthalmopathy. Per that study: Clonotypes that were expanded in thyroid above 0.001 mostly appeared in blood too.

The receptor's source is a woman aged 18-35 years with Graves disease. The V and J genes are TRBV28 and TRBJ2-7, with 10 bases identical to TRBD2. The specimen comprised peripheral blood mononuclear cells (PBMCs), sampled at new diagnosis, from a patient treated with antithyroid drugs. CDR3 amino acids: CASRIAGGYSYEQYF. CDR3 nucleotide sequence: TGTGCCAGCCGAATAGCGGGAGGTTACTCCTACGAGCAGTACTTC.